The next 28 T cell receptor beta chains were all read from a single sample in a study of beta chain features in type 1 diabetes (dated by TCRdb to the late 2010s). The method was the immunoSEQ multiplex PCR assay. The entire amount of isolated RNA was reverse transcribed using the High Capacity cDNA Reverse Transcription Kit, so the sequenced TCRB transcripts were expressed ones. TCRdb took over this immuneACCESS table, retaining in-frame rearrangements with V and J assigned. Such tables are incomplete; in checked studies, under half of the missing clones stem from an unresolved V gene, and the remainder is unexplained. The sample table lists some 280,000 clones, around an eighth of them with a count of one. The ten largest clonotypes hold 0.015% to 0.02% of the sample. Paper-wide results and their limitations: Type 1 diabetes patients showed a moderate but significant shortening of TCRB CDR3 length in all four CD4+ subsets.

These receptors lack a known antigen. Sequencing was performed on naive CD4+ T cells from blood. Interpreted using the paper, the cell subset or site label stands for: true naive CD4+ T cells. The receptors were gathered from a man aged 25 to 45 with type 1 diabetes.

This clone was observed a few times. The chain combines TRBV29-1 with TRBJ2-7; 9 bases are shared with TRBD2. Losses at the gene ends were 4 bases for V and 2 bases for J; bases not matched to a gene: 6. Germline V gives CDR1 SQVTM, CDR2 ANQGSEA. This CDR3 spans 14 amino acids. The CDR3, as DNA: TGCAGCGTTGTACCGCTAGCGGGGACCTACGAGCAGTACTTC. The encoded protein is CSVVPLAGTYEQYF.

In its sample, this clone was seen a few times. V and J are TRBV5-1 and TRBJ2-2, with D tentatively TRBD1 (6 bases). In germline, CDR1 is SGHRS, CDR2 YFSETQ. V gave up 4 bases and J gave up 2 bases, with 15 bases separating them. The CDR3 has 16 residues. Here the CDR3 reads CASSPKRTANTGELFF. The CDR3 DNA reads TGCGCCAGCAGCCCGAAGCGGACAGCAAACACCGGGGAGCTGTTTTTT.

This clone came up a few times. The CDR3 protein is CASSAREGRNPYSNQPQHF. Here the CDR3 DNA reads TGTGCCAGCAGCGCCCGTGAGGGCAGAAACCCCTATAGCAATCAGCCCCAGCATTTT. The chain employs TRBV9 and TRBJ1-5; the D is unclear. The V end was cut by 3 bases, the J end by 0 bases, with 22 bases between. The CDR3 extends over 19 amino acids. From germline, CDR1 is SGDLS and CDR2 YYNGEE.

This clone appeared a few times. The rearrangement links TRBV7-3 to TRBJ2-3; D unclear. V lost 5 bases, J lost 3 bases, and 9 bases lay in between. Germline CDR1 SGHTA, CDR2 FQGTGA. The CDR3 runs 13 residues. The CDR3 loop reads CASSPTLTDTQYF. The CDR3 DNA follows: TGTGCCAGCAGCCCGACACTGACAGATACGCAGTATTTT.

The table lists this clone with a few counts. The chain carries TRBV11-2 and TRBJ2-3, with 8 bases matching TRBD2. Per the germline V gene, CDR1 is SGHAT and CDR2 is FQNNGV. The CDR3 has 16 amino acids. V trimming: 8 bases; J trimming: 2 bases; junction bases outside the gene matches: 12. The CDR3 DNA is TGTGCCAGCGGGACCGGGAGGGACCTCAACACAGATACGCAGTATTTT. Translated, it gives CASGTGRDLNTDTQYF.

This chain connects TRBV7-3 to TRBJ1-5; perhaps TRBD1 as D (6 bases). CDR1 and CDR2 (germline): SGHTA, FQGTGA. V dropped 6 bases and J dropped 7 bases, with 13 bases sitting between them. The CDR3 extends over 13 amino acids. This CDR3 reads CASSPNQGQPQHF. In nucleotides, the CDR3 is TGTGCCAGCAGTCCGAATCAGGGGCAGCCCCAGCATTTT. Full variable domain (remainder filled in from reference TRBV7-3 and TRBJ1-5): GAGVSQTPSNKVTEKGKYVELRCDPISGHTALYWYRQSLGQGPEFLIYFQGTGAADDSGLPNDRFFAVRPEGSVSTLKIQRTERGDSAVYLCASSPNQGQPQHFGDGTRLSIL.

This clone was detected a few times. The genes are TRBV30 and TRBJ1-2, with D perhaps matching TRBD1 (6 bases). The germline CDR1 and CDR2 sequences are GTSNPN and SVGIG (reference sequence). The CDR3 contains 13 residues. The germline V and J ends were trimmed by 5 bases and 4 bases, with 14 bases remaining between them. CDR3 in DNA: TGTGCCTGGGCCGGGGGGCTTATCTATGGCTACACCTTC. Translated, it gives CAWAGGLIYGYTF.

This rearrangement joins TRBV30 to TRBJ2-7, with D tentatively TRBD1 (5 bases). Germline V gene sequence: CDR1 GTSNPN, CDR2 SVGIG (reference sequence). Trimming pared 1 base from V and 3 bases from J, leaving 10 bases between. The CDR3 consists of 13 residues. This CDR3 reads CAWSEQGHYEQYF. Written as DNA, the CDR3 is TGTGCCTGGAGTGAGCAGGGCCACTACGAGCAGTACTTC.

The V and J genes are TRBV11-2 and TRBJ2-1; 7 bases are a match to TRBD1. CDR1 and CDR2 (germline): SGHAT, FQNNGV. J lost 4 bases, V lost 2 bases, and 5 bases had no gene match. The CDR3 consists of 15 residues. CDR3 nucleotides: TGTGCCAGCAGCTTATTCGGCAGGGGGTACAATGAGCAGTTCTTC. It is translated as CASSLFGRGYNEQFF.

The CDR3 nucleotides are TGTGCCAGCAGTCGGTGGACAGCCGGGAACACCGGGGAGCTGTTTTTT. It codes for CASSRWTAGNTGELFF. V usage is TRBV27 and J usage is TRBJ2-2, with D tentatively TRBD1 (6 bases). The germline V gene has CDR1 MNHEY and CDR2 SMNVEV (reference sequence). The CDR3 sequence is 16 residues long. Trimming pared 5 bases from V and 1 base from J, leaving 14 bases between.

This clone appeared a few times. V and J are TRBV7-9 and TRBJ2-5; 8 positions agree with TRBD2. This CDR3 spans 17 amino acids. Germline V CDR1 and CDR2: SEHNR, FQNEAQ (reference sequence). The V segment lost 2 bases and the J segment 5 bases; nucleotides outside the gene matches: 13. The CDR3 DNA follows: TGTGCCAGCAGCTTACCCTGGGGAGCGGGGGTTTTGGAGACCCAGTACTTC. Protein sequence: CASSLPWGAGVLETQYF.

As concerns this clone: At one end, the junction sequence differs from germline, possibly due to a read error. V and J are TRBV9 and TRBJ2-1; tentative D call: TRBD2 (6 bases). This CDR3 contains 14 residues. The germline V gene has CDR1 SGDLS and CDR2 YYNGEE. In nucleotides, the CDR3 is TGTGCCAGCAGCGCCCGGGACTCCGACAATGAGCAGTTCTTC. It encodes CASSARDSDNEQFF.

The rearrangement uses TRBV6-5 and TRBJ1-4; TRBD1 is a possible D gene (6 bases). V was pared by 2 bases and J by 10 bases, with 17 bases between. The germline gives CDR1 MNHEY, CDR2 SVGAGI. This CDR3 is built from 15 residues. The CDR3 nucleotides are TGTGCCAGCAGTTACGTCGGACAGCCGGGGGGAAAACTGTTTTTT. Translated: CASSYVGQPGGKLFF.

This clone has just a few counts. The chain employs TRBV5-6 and TRBJ2-4; 10 bases match TRBD2. Germline CDR1 SGHDT, CDR2 YYEEEE. Trimming cost V 1 base and J 0 bases; bases outside gene matches: 7. The length of the CDR3 is 18 residues. The CDR3 sequence is CASSLYLAGELAKNIQYF. Here the CDR3 DNA reads TGTGCCAGCAGCTTGTACCTAGCGGGAGAGCTAGCCAAAAACATTCAGTACTTC. The full variable domain, rest sourced from reference TRBV5-6 and TRBJ2-4, is DAGVTQSPTHLIKTRGQQVTLRCSPKSGHDTVSWYQQALGQGPQFIFQYYEEEERQRGNFPDRFSGHQFPNYSSELNVNALLLGDSALYLCASSLYLAGELAKNIQYFGAGTRLSVL.

This clone has more than one count but fewer than ten. The gene calls are TRBV25-1 and TRBJ2-1; tentative D call: TRBD2 (5 bases). The CDR3 extends over 15 amino acids. Germline loops: CDR1 MGHDK, CDR2 SYGVNS. V was clipped by 6 bases and J by 2 bases, with 14 bases between them. CDR3 sequence: CASRDGVHPYNEQFF. In DNA form, the CDR3 reads TGTGCCAGCAGGGACGGGGTTCATCCCTACAATGAGCAGTTCTTC.

Here the CDR3 reads CASGIARDSWYF. The DNA for the CDR3 is TGTGCCAGCGGAATTGCCCGGGACTCTTGGTACTTC. The chain carries TRBV6-5 and TRBJ2-7, with TRBD2 as a possible D gene (6 bases). CDR3 length: 12 amino acids. Deletions cut 8 bases from V and 12 bases from J, with 20 bases between. CDR1 and CDR2 (germline): MNHEY, SVGAGI.

This clone was counted between two and nine times. The chain couples TRBV7-2 to TRBJ2-7; 7 bases match TRBD2. Germline V gene sequence: CDR1 SGHTA, CDR2 FQGNSA. CDR3 length: 14 residues. V trimming: 5 bases; J trimming: 3 bases; junction bases outside the gene matches: 7. The CDR3 DNA sequence: TGTGCCAGCAGCGTCACCCGGGACTACTACGAGCAGTACTTC. Translation gives CASSVTRDYYEQYF.

This clone was counted only a few times. The genes are TRBV7-9 and TRBJ2-7; 7 bases are shared with TRBD1. The CDR3 extends over 15 amino acids. J gave up 2 bases and V 5 bases, and 9 bases lay outside the gene matches. Germline assignment: CDR1 SEHNR and CDR2 FQNEAQ (reference sequence). The CDR3 region has the DNA TGTGCCAGCAGCCCGGGGACGGGACAGACCTACGAGCAGTACTTC. As protein: CASSPGTGQTYEQYF.

This clone was picked up a small number of times. This chain uses TRBV15 with TRBJ1-5, with TRBD1 matching 7 bases. The V gene's germline CDR1 is LNHNV and CDR2 YYDKDF (reference sequence). V lost 5 bases, J lost 2 bases, and 6 bases stayed unmatched. The CDR3 length is 15 residues. The DNA for the CDR3 is TGTGCCACCAGCCAAGGACAGGCGCGCAATCAGCCCCAGCATTTT. Translated: CATSQGQARNQPQHF.

This clone was counted between two and nine times. This chain joins TRBV9 and TRBJ1-4; 7 bases agree with TRBD1. Trimming removed 4 bases from V and 5 bases from J; junction bases left unmatched: 8. The CDR3 extends over 15 amino acids. Germline V gives CDR1 SGDLS, CDR2 YYNGEE. Here the CDR3 reads CASSRTGAGNEKLFF. The DNA of the CDR3 is TGTGCCAGCAGCCGAACAGGGGCTGGAAATGAAAAACTGTTTTTT.

The chain employs TRBV9 and TRBJ2-3; D unresolved. The CDR3 consists of 13 residues. Trimming took off 3 bases at V and 2 bases at J, with 7 bases between the two ends. CDR1 and CDR2 from the germline V gene are SGDLS and YYNGEE. CDR3 loop: CASSDGPTDTQYF. Here the CDR3 DNA reads TGTGCCAGCAGCGATGGCCCCACAGATACGCAGTATTTT.

The chain uses TRBV6-5 and TRBJ2-2, with D perhaps TRBD2 (5 bases). Trimming removed 6 bases at V and 5 bases at J, with 10 bases between. The CDR3 extends over 13 amino acids. Per germline, CDR1 MNHEY and CDR2 SVGAGI. In DNA form, the CDR3 reads TGTGCCAGCAGCCCCCCGGGGACCGGGGAGCTGTTTTTT. Residues: CASSPPGTGELFF.

The J gene is TRBJ2-7, the V gene TRBV20-1, with 8 bases lining up with TRBD2. The CDR3 is made up of 11 amino acids. After removal of 2 bases from V and 7 bases from J, the junction contained 1 base not matched to a gene. Germline V gives CDR1 DFQATT, CDR2 SNEGSKA (reference sequence). CDR3 region: CSARPGGEQYF. The DNA of the CDR3 is TGCAGTGCTAGACCGGGGGGGGAGCAGTACTTC.

This clone was detected only a few times. V is TRBV12-2 and J is TRBJ2-1; the listed D gene, TRBD2, was not tested against the DNA. TRBV12-2 is deemed a pseudogene. This CDR3 comprises 15 residues. The CDR3 protein is CASRNSGRRYNEQFF. DNA for the CDR3: TGTGCAAGTCGCAATAGCGGGAGAAGGTACAATGAGCAGTTCTTC.

The V and J genes are TRBV6-1 and TRBJ2-3, with 9 bases matching TRBD1. The J segment lost 3 bases and the V segment lost 6 bases, leaving 7 bases of the junction unmatched. CDR3 length: 15 residues. CDR1 MNHNS and CDR2 SASEGT come from the germline V gene. Written as DNA, the CDR3 is TGTGCCAGCAGCGTACCGGGACAGGGAACAGATACGCAGTATTTT. Encoded protein: CASSVPGQGTDTQYF.

The rearrangement uses TRBV5-1 and TRBJ2-2; 7 bases fit TRBD1. Trimming at V came to 4 bases and at J to 1 base, leaving 4 bases not matched to a gene. In germline, CDR1 is SGHRS, CDR2 YFSETQ. The length of the CDR3 is 15 residues. DNA of the CDR3: TGCGCCAGCAGCACCCGACAGGGGAACACCGGGGAGCTGTTTTTT. Protein product: CASSTRQGNTGELFF.

This clone was detected only a few times. The chain recombines TRBV19 with TRBJ1-1; unclear D gene. Germline V gene sequence: CDR1 LNHDA, CDR2 SQIVND (reference sequence). V was trimmed by 7 bases and J by 0 bases, leaving 3 bases between them. The CDR3 has 11 residues. CDR3 region: CASTLNTEAFF. In nucleotides, the CDR3 is TGTGCCAGTACCTTGAACACTGAAGCTTTCTTT.

The table lists this clone with a few counts. The rearrangement links TRBV28 to TRBJ2-1; 8 positions agree with TRBD2. Trimming at V came to 5 bases and at J to 6 bases, leaving 15 bases not matched to a gene. The CDR3 length is 17 residues. Germline assignment: CDR1 MDHEN and CDR2 SYDVKM. DNA for the CDR3: TGTGCCAGCAGTGTTGGGGGCGGGGTAGCGGGGACCAATGAGCAGTTCTTC. This encodes CASSVGGGVAGTNEQFF.